This T cell receptor beta chain was identified in a study of beta chain features in type 1 diabetes. About the research overall: Summed over all samples, the examined sorted cells came to about 110 million.

Germline CDR1 is GTSNPN and CDR2 is SVGIG (reference sequence). V was trimmed by 4 bases and J by 5 bases, leaving 12 bases between them. CDR3 length: 13 residues. Isolated RNA was reverse transcribed in full, so expressed TCRB transcripts were sequenced. Measured with immunoSEQ multiplex PCR; TCRdb has only the in-frame clones, and not every one. Seen here are around 250,000 clones, about 13% observed once, and the top ten hold 0.017%. On this clone: Its target is unknown.

Study observations and caveats: Whether TCRB rearrangement is influenced by HLA type went unresolved here. When Type 1 diabetes patients were examined, their TCRB CDR3s proved moderately but significantly shorter in all four CD4+ subsets.

Cell sorting via CD45RO/CCR7/CD25/CD127/CD95/CD27 was performed to obtain CD4+ naive, central memory, regulatory and stem cell-like memory cells. J is TRBJ1-5 and V is TRBV30; no clear D gene. The clonotype originates from a man between 25 and 39 years old with type 1 diabetes. The sequenced sample was naive CD4+ T cells from blood. As DNA, the CDR3 is TGTGCCTGGACCGGTGGGCTGGATCAGCCCCAGCATTTT. As protein: CAWTGGLDQPQHF. Full variable domain (rest looked up from reference TRBV30 and TRBJ1-5): SQTIHQWPATLVQPVGSPLSLECTVEGTSNPNLYWYRQAAGRGLQLLFYSVGIGQISSEVPQNLSASRPQDRQFILSSKKLLLSDSGFYLCAWTGGLDQPQHFGDGTRLSIL.